Each of the 16 T cell receptor beta chains below was sequenced from the same sample in a study of blood T cell repertoires in COVID-19. Some clones are missing from TCRdb's copy, which holds only in-frame ones; the method was immunoSEQ multiplex PCR. The sample gives about 200,000 clones, about nine tenths of which show up once; 3.5% to 4.5% is in the top ten. The sample consisted of peripheral blood. The origin of the receptors is a man in his fifties with acute or convalescent COVID-19.

The V and J genes are TRBV7-2 and TRBJ1-2, with 11 bases lining up with TRBD1. Trimming took 5 bases from V and 4 from J; bases not matched to a gene: 6. The CDR3 length is 15 residues. Germline loops: CDR1 SGHTA, CDR2 FQGNSA. The CDR3 DNA reads TGTGCCAGCAGCCCCGGACAGGGGGCTTTCTATGGCTACACCTTC. This encodes CASSPGQGAFYGYTF.

This sequence joins TRBV5-6 and TRBJ1-6, with D uncertain. V lost 2 bases and J lost 7, with 7 bases in between. CDR3 length: 13 amino acids. The germline gives CDR1 SGHDT, CDR2 YYEEEE. CDR3 protein: CASSFTVNSPLHF. The CDR3 DNA reads TGTGCCAGCAGCTTTACAGTAAATTCACCCCTCCACTTT.

There are a few counts of this clone. The V gene is TRBV10-3, the J gene TRBJ2-7; 12 positions agree with TRBD2. Trimming at V came to 2 bases and at J to 5 bases, leaving 10 bases not matched to a gene. From germline, CDR1 is ENHRY and CDR2 SYGVKD. The CDR3 loop spans 17 amino acids. CDR3 in amino acids: CAISEPASGGAWDEQYF. As DNA, the CDR3 is TGTGCCATCAGTGAGCCAGCTAGCGGGGGGGCCTGGGACGAGCAGTACTTC.

V usage is TRBV9 and J usage is TRBJ1-3, with 7 bases that match TRBD1. CDR3 length equals 14 residues. J was trimmed by 3 bases and V by 3 bases; bases with no gene match: 3. Germline-derived CDR1 and CDR2 are SGDLS and YYNGEE. The CDR3 loop reads CASSGRQGGNTIYF. The CDR3 nucleotides are TGTGCCAGCAGCGGTAGACAGGGTGGAAACACCATATATTTT.

The gene calls are TRBV6-2 or TRBV6-3 and TRBJ2-2; D is possibly TRBD1 (6 bases). The CDR3 spans 17 residues. V lost 4 bases, J lost 0 bases, and 15 bases lay in between. Germline CDR1 and CDR2: MNHEY and SVGEGT. CDR3: CASSSQGPWTNTGELFF. DNA for the CDR3: TGTGCCAGCAGTTCCCAGGGGCCATGGACGAACACCGGGGAGCTGTTTTTT.

V and J are TRBV6-5 and TRBJ1-2; 9 bases map to TRBD1. Germline CDR1 MNHEY, CDR2 SVGAGI. V shed 6 bases, J shed 4 bases, and the junction held 3 bases outside the gene matches. The CDR3 runs to 13 residues. The CDR3, as DNA: TGTGCCAGCAGCGGGACAGGGAGCTATGGCTACACCTTC. Protein product: CASSGTGSYGYTF.

The V and J genes are TRBV5-5 and TRBJ1-6; maybe TRBD1 (5 bases). This CDR3 region has 19 residues. Trimming cost V 3 bases and J 0 bases, with 19 bases left between them. Looked up from germline, CDR1 is SGHKS and CDR2 is YYEKEE (reference sequence). CDR3 sequence reads: CASSWGRGHPSSYNSPLHF. CDR3 DNA sequence: TGTGCCAGCAGCTGGGGTAGAGGACATCCGAGCTCCTATAATTCACCCCTCCACTTT.

The CDR3, as DNA: TGTGCCAGTACCCCGGTTGGGAGGAATAATTCACCCCTCCACTTT. Its protein is CASTPVGRNNSPLHF. The V and J genes are TRBV19 and TRBJ1-6; no reliable D call. Germline CDR1 is LNHDA and CDR2 is SQIVND (reference sequence). The CDR3 extends over 15 amino acids. V lost 7 bases, J lost 5 bases, and 15 bases lay in between.

The chain employs TRBV5-6 and TRBJ1-1; D possibly corresponds to TRBD1 (5 bases). Germline V lookup: CDR1 SGHDT, CDR2 YYEEEE. Trimming left V 4 bases short and J 0 bases short, with 16 bases between. The CDR3 sequence is 16 residues long. CDR3 amino acids: CASSPGLSAMNTEAFF. CDR3 DNA: TGTGCCAGCAGCCCGGGACTTTCCGCAATGAACACTGAAGCTTTCTTT.

The chain links TRBV19 to TRBJ1-2, with 10 bases identical to TRBD1. Trimming took 9 bases from V and 6 from J; bases not matched to a gene: 7. Per germline, CDR1 LNHDA and CDR2 SQIVND (reference sequence). This CDR3 has 13 residues. The CDR3, as DNA: TGTGCCAGCCGGGACAGGGGACTCGATGGCTACACCTTC. Amino acid sequence: CASRDRGLDGYTF.

The V call is TRBV10-3, the J call TRBJ1-1; 8 bases fit TRBD1. Trimming at V came to 5 bases and at J to 5 bases, leaving 13 bases not matched to a gene. This CDR3 has 16 amino acids. Per germline, CDR1 ENHRY and CDR2 SYGVKD. CDR3 sequence reads: CAISHDYQGAHTEAFF. For the CDR3, the DNA is TGTGCCATCAGTCACGACTACCAGGGGGCGCATACTGAAGCTTTCTTT.

The V gene is TRBV19, the J gene TRBJ1-5; 10 nucleotides line up with TRBD1. Trimming at V came to 5 bases and at J to 4 bases, leaving 17 bases not matched to a gene. Germline CDR1 is LNHDA and CDR2 is SQIVND (reference sequence). The CDR3 extends over 19 amino acids. CDR3 DNA sequence: TGTGCCAGTAGTGTCGGGGGGGACAGGGGAAATTTTGCAAATCAGCCCCAGCATTTT. It is translated as CASSVGGDRGNFANQPQHF.

The chain employs TRBV11-3 and TRBJ1-1, with TRBD1 as a possible D gene (5 bases). Germline V CDR1 and CDR2: SGHNT, YENEEA. CDR3 length: 13 residues. V shed 5 bases and J shed 0 bases, with 7 bases lying between them. This CDR3 reads CASSMTVNTEAFF. The CDR3 DNA is TGTGCCAGCAGCATGACAGTGAACACTGAAGCTTTCTTT.

The V call is TRBV6-5, the J call TRBJ2-5; D gene uncertain. The germline V gene encodes CDR1 MNHEY and CDR2 SVGAGI. The CDR3 totals 12 residues. The ends were cut back, 6 bases at V and 7 bases at J, with 12 bases in the middle. In DNA, the CDR3 is TGTGCCAGCAGCTCCCGCCTGGCGACCCAGTACTTC. This translates into CASSSRLATQYF.

The chain recombines TRBV6-2 or TRBV6-3 with TRBJ2-6, with a tentative D call TRBD2 (5 bases). The CDR3 contains 16 residues. CDR1 and CDR2 (germline): MNHEY, SVGEGT. V lost 2 bases and J lost 3, with 11 bases in between. This CDR3 reads CASSYRLAGGANVLTF. Here the CDR3 DNA reads TGTGCCAGCAGTTACCGCCTAGCAGGTGGGGCCAACGTCCTGACTTTC.

The CDR3 nucleotides read TGTGCCAGCAGTGGCCCCGGACAGCGGCTGAGTTCACCCCTCCACTTT. Protein product: CASSGPGQRLSSPLHF. The chain links TRBV2 to TRBJ1-6, with a tentative D call TRBD1 (6 bases). There are 16 residues in the CDR3. Germline loops: CDR1 SNHLY, CDR2 FYNNEI. V dropped 4 bases and J dropped 9 bases, with 19 bases sitting between them.